The rows below give T cell receptor beta chains drawn from one sample of a study of blood T cell repertoires in COVID-19. Sequencing was performed with immunoSEQ multiplex PCR; in TCRdb, only in-frame clones are kept and a portion is missing. The sample contains 200,000 to 250,000 clones, around 83% of which appear only once. Specimen: peripheral blood. The receptors derive from an elderly woman with COVID-19, enrolled during active disease. CDR3s include the opening cysteine and the closing phenylalanine or tryptophan. The order of the fields is J gene, clone size, V gene, D gene, CDR3 protein, CDR3 DNA. D genes are given only for firm matches. For some rows the clone size is stated as once, few or many, or as a class when expanded; others skip it.

TRBJ1-1,NA,TRBV6-2/TRBV6-3,NA,CASSLQVGITEAFF,TGTGCCAGCAGTTTGCAGGTTGGAATAACTGAAGCTTTCTTT
TRBJ2-3,NA,TRBV20-1,NA,CSARLTDTQYF,TGCAGTGCTAGGTTAACAGATACGCAGTATTTT
TRBJ2-5,NA,TRBV7-2,NA,CASSLEARNLETQYF,TGTGCCAGCAGCTTAGAGGCTAGAAATTTAGAGACCCAGTACTTC
TRBJ2-7,once,TRBV28,TRBD2,CASSSGGTRIYEQYF,TGTGCCAGCAGTTCGGGGGGGACTAGGATCTACGAGCAGTACTTC
TRBJ1-1,once,TRBV4-1,TRBD1,CASSQEWGDRDTEAFF,TGCGCCAGCAGCCAAGAGTGGGGGGACAGGGATACTGAAGCTTTCTTT
TRBJ2-5,few,TRBV6-1,NA,CASSETGRETQYF,TGTGCCAGCAGTGAGACAGGGAGGGAGACCCAGTACTTC
TRBJ2-7,NA,TRBV7-2,NA,CASSPSSGNSLYEQYF,TGTGCCAGCAGCCCATCGTCAGGCAACAGTCTCTACGAGCAGTACTTC
TRBJ2-5,NA,TRBV5-4,TRBD1,CASSAQGGQETQYF,TGTGCCAGCAGCGCACAGGGGGGCCAGGAGACCCAGTACTTC
TRBJ1-1,NA,TRBV19,TRBD1,CASRTGGSEAFF,TGTGCCAGCAGGACAGGGGGGTCAGAAGCTTTCTTT
TRBJ2-5,NA,TRBV6-5,NA,CASRERPSQETQYF,TGTGCCAGCAGGGAGCGGCCATCCCAAGAGACCCAGTACTTC
TRBJ1-2,NA,TRBV7-3,NA,CASSLNDRNGYTF,TGTGCCAGCAGCCTAAATGACAGAAATGGCTACACCTTC
TRBJ1-2,NA,TRBV6-2/TRBV6-3,NA,CASSYSPGNYGYTF,TGTGCCAGCAGTTACAGCCCGGGAAACTATGGCTACACCTTC
TRBJ1-3,NA,TRBV6-5,TRBD1,CASKQGANSGNTIYF,TGTGCCAGCAAACAGGGGGCCAACTCTGGAAACACCATATATTTT
TRBJ1-2,NA,TRBV6-2/TRBV6-3,NA,CASSWLSGYTF,TGTGCCAGCAGTTGGTTGAGCGGCTACACCTTC
TRBJ1-4,few,TRBV5-1,NA,CASSRPGVGNEKLFF,TGCGCCAGCAGCCGACCGGGGGTTGGTAATGAAAAACTGTTTTTT
TRBJ1-5,once,TRBV28,NA,CASSQGGTNQPQHF,TGTGCCAGCAGTCAAGGGGGTACCAATCAGCCCCAGCATTTT
TRBJ1-1,NA,TRBV7-8,NA,CASSRRVNTEAFF,TGTGCCAGCAGCAGGAGGGTGAACACTGAAGCTTTCTTT
TRBJ2-3,NA,TRBV7-2,TRBD2,CASNPRLAGTDTQYF,TGTGCCAGCAACCCTCGACTAGCGGGCACAGATACGCAGTATTTT
TRBJ2-2,NA,TRBV15,NA,CATSRKTGLNTGELFF,TGTGCCACCAGCAGAAAGACAGGATTGAACACCGGGGAGCTGTTTTTT
TRBJ2-4,NA,TRBV24-1,NA,CATDTGGDLRDIQYF,TGTGCCACGGATACCGGCGGGGACTTAAGGGACATTCAGTACTTC
TRBJ1-2,NA,TRBV27,TRBD1,CASSLYPTGARGGGYTF,TGTGCCAGCAGTTTATACCCCACAGGGGCTAGAGGCGGCGGCTACACCTTC
TRBJ1-3,NA,TRBV29-1,NA,CSVTDTGNTIYF,TGCAGCGTCACCGACACTGGAAACACCATATATTTT
TRBJ2-2,NA,TRBV6-5,NA,CASNRYGDTGELFF,TGTGCCAGCAACCGATACGGAGACACCGGGGAGCTGTTTTTT
TRBJ2-1,once,TRBV5-4,TRBD2,CASSHSGAYNEQFF,TGTGCCAGCAGCCATAGCGGGGCCTACAATGAGCAGTTCTTC
TRBJ2-1,NA,TRBV18,NA,CASSPLDSSYNEQFF,TGTGCCAGCTCACCCTTAGACAGCTCCTACAATGAGCAGTTCTTC
TRBJ1-2,NA,TRBV27,TRBD1,CASRAGGVGYGYTF,TGTGCCAGCAGGGCAGGGGGCGTGGGCTATGGCTACACCTTC
TRBJ2-5,NA,TRBV18,TRBD1,CASSPPNAGGETQYF,TGTGCCAGCTCACCACCGAACGCAGGGGGAGAGACCCAGTACTTC
TRBJ2-2,once,TRBV7-6,NA,CASSLAPARGGELFF,TGTGCCAGCAGCTTAGCCCCGGCCAGAGGCGGGGAGCTGTTTTTT
TRBJ1-1,NA,TRBV15,NA,CATSRDRGTGEAFF,TGTGCCACCAGCAGAGACAGGGGAACGGGTGAAGCTTTCTTT
TRBJ1-3,NA,TRBV9,NA,CASSVVGGSGNTIYF,TGTGCCAGCAGCGTAGTAGGAGGGTCTGGAAACACCATATATTTT
TRBJ2-5,NA,TRBV30,NA,CAWSAGTLTYF,TGTGCCTGGAGTGCAGGGACTCTTACGTACTTC
TRBJ1-1,NA,TRBV5-1,NA,CASSSTVMNTEAFF,TGCGCCAGCAGCTCTACAGTTATGAACACTGAAGCTTTCTTT
TRBJ1-1,NA,TRBV2,TRBD1,CASSRDRNTEAFF,TGTGCCAGCTCCCGGGACAGGAACACTGAAGCTTTCTTT
TRBJ1-2,once,TRBV27,TRBD1,CASRGTGGNYGYTF,TGTGCCAGCAGAGGGACAGGGGGTAACTATGGCTACACCTTC
TRBJ1-4,NA,TRBV9,TRBD1,CASSLGGTGNEKLFF,TGTGCCAGCAGCCTAGGGGGGACAGGGAATGAAAAACTGTTTTTT
TRBJ1-1,NA,TRBV28,TRBD1,CASSPTGGYTEAFF,TGTGCCAGCAGTCCGACAGGGGGATACACTGAAGCTTTCTTT
TRBJ1-5,NA,TRBV3-1/TRBV3-2,TRBD1,CASSLGQGHQPQHF,TGTGCCAGCAGCCTTGGACAGGGTCATCAGCCCCAGCATTTT
TRBJ1-6,NA,TRBV28,NA,CASRKNSPLHF,TGTGCCAGCCGTAAAAATTCACCCCTCCACTTT
TRBJ2-3,NA,TRBV5-1,TRBD2,CASIQTTSGADTQYF,TGCGCCAGCATCCAAACGACTAGCGGGGCAGATACGCAGTATTTT
TRBJ1-5,NA,TRBV6-2/TRBV6-3,TRBD1,CASSYFLGTDSNQPQHF,TGTGCCAGCAGTTACTTCCTCGGGACAGATAGCAATCAGCCCCAGCATTTT
TRBJ2-7,few,TRBV29-1,TRBD1,CSIRTGAYEQYF,TGCAGCATCCGGACAGGCGCCTACGAGCAGTACTTC
TRBJ1-2,NA,TRBV7-2,NA,CASSLVSRQNRYGYTF,TGTGCCAGCAGCTTAGTTTCGAGACAGAACCGTTATGGCTACACCTTC
TRBJ1-4,NA,TRBV21-1,NA,CATNSQGAGEKLFF,TGTGCCACCAACTCACAGGGGGCGGGAGAAAAACTGTTTTTT